Sequencing of this T cell receptor (beta chain) was carried out in a study of graft-versus-host responses after intestinal transplantation. Study-level information: The transplants performed in recipients were multivisceral, liver-intestinal, or isolated intestinal.

Whole-study results and caveats: Graft-donor T cell macrochimerism coincided with high graft-versus-host to host-versus-graft clonal ratios in allografts.

The method was immunoSEQ multiplex PCR; TCRdb's version includes in-frame clones alone and lacks a portion of them. The sample holds roughly 40,000 clones; roughly 91% are singletons and the top ten take less than 8.5%. For this clone: Antigen specificity is unknown.

V gave up 4 bases and J gave up 6 bases, with 20 bases separating them. Germline CDR1 MGHDK, CDR2 SYGVNS. The CDR3 has 16 residues. The chain couples TRBV25-1 to TRBJ2-3, with a weak D call TRBD2 (7 bases). This sequence was found in a human patient who received an intestinal transplant, so some T cells may come from the graft donor. Source: PBMCs, taken 267 days after transplant. The CDR3 loop is CASSGGGLYIADTQYF. CDR3 nucleotides: TGTGCCAGCAGTGGCGGGGGCCTTTACATAGCCGATACGCAGTATTTT.